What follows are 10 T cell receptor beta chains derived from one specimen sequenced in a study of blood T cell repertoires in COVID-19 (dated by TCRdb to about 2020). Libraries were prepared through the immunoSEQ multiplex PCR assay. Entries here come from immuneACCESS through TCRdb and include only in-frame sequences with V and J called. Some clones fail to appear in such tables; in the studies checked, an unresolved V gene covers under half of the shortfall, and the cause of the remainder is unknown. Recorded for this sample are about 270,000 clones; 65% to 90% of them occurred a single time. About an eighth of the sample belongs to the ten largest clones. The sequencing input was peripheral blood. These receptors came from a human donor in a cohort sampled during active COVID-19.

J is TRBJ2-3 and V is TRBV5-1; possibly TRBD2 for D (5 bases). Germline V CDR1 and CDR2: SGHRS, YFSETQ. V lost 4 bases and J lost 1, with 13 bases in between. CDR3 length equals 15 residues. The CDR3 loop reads CASSPVEVGTDTQYF. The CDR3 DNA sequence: TGCGCCAGCAGCCCGGTGGAGGTAGGCACAGATACGCAGTATTTT.

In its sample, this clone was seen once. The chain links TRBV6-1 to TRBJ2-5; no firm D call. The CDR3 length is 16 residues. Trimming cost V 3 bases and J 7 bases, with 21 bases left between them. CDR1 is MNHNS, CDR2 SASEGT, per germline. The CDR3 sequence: CASSDSARGSGATQYF. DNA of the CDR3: TGTGCCAGCAGTGATTCCGCCCGTGGTTCTGGAGCGACCCAGTACTTC.

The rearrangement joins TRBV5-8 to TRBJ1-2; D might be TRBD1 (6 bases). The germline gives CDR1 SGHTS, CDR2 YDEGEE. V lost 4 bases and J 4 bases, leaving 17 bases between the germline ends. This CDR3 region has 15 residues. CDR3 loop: CASSEGEGGIYGYTF. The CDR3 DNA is TGTGCCAGCAGCGAAGGGGAAGGGGGTATCTATGGCTACACCTTC. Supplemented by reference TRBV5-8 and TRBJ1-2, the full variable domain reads EAGVTQSPTHLIKTRGQQATLRCSPISGHTSVYWYQQALGLGLQFLLWYDEGEERNRGNFPPRFSGRQFPNYSSELNVNALELEDSALYLCASSEGEGGIYGYTFGSGTRLTVV.

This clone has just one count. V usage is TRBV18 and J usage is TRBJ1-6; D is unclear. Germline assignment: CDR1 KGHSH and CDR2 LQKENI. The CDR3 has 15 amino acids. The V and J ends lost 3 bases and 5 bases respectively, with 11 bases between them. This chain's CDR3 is CASSPGRSDNSPLHF. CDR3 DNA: TGTGCCAGCTCACCGGGCCGGTCGGATAATTCACCCCTCCACTTT.

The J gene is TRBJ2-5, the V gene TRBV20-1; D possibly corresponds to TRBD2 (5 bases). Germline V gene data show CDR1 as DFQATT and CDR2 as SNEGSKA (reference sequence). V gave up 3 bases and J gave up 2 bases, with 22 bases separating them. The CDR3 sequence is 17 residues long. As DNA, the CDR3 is TGCAGTGCTAGTAATCCGAGCGGACGCCGACCGCAAGAGACCCAGTACTTC. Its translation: CSASNPSGRRPQETQYF.

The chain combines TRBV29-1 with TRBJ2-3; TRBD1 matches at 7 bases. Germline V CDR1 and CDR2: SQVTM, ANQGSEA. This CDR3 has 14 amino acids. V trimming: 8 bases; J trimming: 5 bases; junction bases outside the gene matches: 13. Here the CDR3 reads CSTRRRGGGDTQYF. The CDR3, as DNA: TGCAGCACCCGAAGGAGAGGGGGCGGAGATACGCAGTATTTT.

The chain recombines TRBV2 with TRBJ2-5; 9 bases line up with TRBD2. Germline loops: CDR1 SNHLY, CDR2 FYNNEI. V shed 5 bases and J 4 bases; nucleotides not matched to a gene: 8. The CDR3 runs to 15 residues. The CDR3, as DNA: TGTGCCAGCAGTTTAGCGGGAGCTTTTGGAGAGACCCAGTACTTC. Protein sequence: CASSLAGAFGETQYF.

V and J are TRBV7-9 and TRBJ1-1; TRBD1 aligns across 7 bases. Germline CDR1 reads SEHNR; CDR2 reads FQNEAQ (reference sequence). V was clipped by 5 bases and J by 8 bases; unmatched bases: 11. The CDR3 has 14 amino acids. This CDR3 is CASSLGQSSSEAFF. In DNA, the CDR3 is TGTGCCAGCAGCCTGGGACAGAGCAGTAGCGAAGCTTTCTTT.

The CDR3 loop is CSTGQGAAEAFF. The CDR3 DNA reads as TGCAGCACCGGACAGGGGGCCGCTGAAGCTTTCTTT. This chain connects TRBV29-1 to TRBJ1-1, with 11 bases fitting TRBD1. With V trimmed by 8 bases and J by 6 bases, 5 bases remained unmatched. The CDR3 is 12 amino acids. CDR1 and CDR2 (germline): SQVTM, ANQGSEA.

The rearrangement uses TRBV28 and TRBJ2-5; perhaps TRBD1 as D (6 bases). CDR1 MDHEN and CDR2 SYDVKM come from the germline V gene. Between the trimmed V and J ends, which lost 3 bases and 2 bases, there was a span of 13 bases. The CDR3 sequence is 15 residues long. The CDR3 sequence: CASSLRTVVQETQYF. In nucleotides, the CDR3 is TGTGCCAGCAGTTTGAGGACAGTAGTACAAGAGACCCAGTACTTC.